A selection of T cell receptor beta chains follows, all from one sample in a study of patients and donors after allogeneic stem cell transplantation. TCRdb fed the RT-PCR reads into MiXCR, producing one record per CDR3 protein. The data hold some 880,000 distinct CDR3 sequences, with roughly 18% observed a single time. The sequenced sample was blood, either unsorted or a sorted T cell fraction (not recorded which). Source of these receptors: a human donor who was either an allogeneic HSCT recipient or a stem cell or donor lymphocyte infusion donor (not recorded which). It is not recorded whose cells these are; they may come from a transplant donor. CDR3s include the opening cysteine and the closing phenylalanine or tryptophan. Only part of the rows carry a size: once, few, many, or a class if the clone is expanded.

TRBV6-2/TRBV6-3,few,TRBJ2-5,CASSPPTGTQYF
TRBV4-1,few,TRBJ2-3,CASSQGLAGVVADTQYF
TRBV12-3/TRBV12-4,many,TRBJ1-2,CASSPIDKGYTF
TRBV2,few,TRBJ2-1,CASNEGAVYNEQFF
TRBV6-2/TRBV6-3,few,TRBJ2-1,CASSYGAINEQFF
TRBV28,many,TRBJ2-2,CASSLFLVNTGELFF
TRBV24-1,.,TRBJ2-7,CATSDYYYEQYF
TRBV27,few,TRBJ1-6,CASTLDRDYSPLHF
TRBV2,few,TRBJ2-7,CAIRYWDSSSYEQYF
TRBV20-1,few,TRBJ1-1,CSALGTGSKNTEAFF
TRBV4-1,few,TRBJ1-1,CASSQTGGLGTAFF
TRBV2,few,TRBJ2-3,CASRPGGGTDTQYF
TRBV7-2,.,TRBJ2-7,CASTLNRGRTPDEQYF
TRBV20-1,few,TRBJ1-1,CSASRQKMNTEAFF
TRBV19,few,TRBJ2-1,CASWDRRYNEQFF